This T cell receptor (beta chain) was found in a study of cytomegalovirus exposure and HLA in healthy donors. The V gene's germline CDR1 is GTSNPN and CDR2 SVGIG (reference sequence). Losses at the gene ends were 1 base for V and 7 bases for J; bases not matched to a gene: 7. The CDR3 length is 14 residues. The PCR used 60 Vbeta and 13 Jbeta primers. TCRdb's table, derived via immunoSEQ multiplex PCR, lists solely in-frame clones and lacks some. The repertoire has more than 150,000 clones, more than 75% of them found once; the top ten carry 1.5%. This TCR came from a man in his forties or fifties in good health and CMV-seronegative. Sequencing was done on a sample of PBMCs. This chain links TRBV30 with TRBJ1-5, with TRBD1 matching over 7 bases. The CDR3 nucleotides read TGTGCCTGGAGTGGTAGACAGGGACACCAGCCCCAGCATTTT. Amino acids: CAWSGRQGHQPQHF.